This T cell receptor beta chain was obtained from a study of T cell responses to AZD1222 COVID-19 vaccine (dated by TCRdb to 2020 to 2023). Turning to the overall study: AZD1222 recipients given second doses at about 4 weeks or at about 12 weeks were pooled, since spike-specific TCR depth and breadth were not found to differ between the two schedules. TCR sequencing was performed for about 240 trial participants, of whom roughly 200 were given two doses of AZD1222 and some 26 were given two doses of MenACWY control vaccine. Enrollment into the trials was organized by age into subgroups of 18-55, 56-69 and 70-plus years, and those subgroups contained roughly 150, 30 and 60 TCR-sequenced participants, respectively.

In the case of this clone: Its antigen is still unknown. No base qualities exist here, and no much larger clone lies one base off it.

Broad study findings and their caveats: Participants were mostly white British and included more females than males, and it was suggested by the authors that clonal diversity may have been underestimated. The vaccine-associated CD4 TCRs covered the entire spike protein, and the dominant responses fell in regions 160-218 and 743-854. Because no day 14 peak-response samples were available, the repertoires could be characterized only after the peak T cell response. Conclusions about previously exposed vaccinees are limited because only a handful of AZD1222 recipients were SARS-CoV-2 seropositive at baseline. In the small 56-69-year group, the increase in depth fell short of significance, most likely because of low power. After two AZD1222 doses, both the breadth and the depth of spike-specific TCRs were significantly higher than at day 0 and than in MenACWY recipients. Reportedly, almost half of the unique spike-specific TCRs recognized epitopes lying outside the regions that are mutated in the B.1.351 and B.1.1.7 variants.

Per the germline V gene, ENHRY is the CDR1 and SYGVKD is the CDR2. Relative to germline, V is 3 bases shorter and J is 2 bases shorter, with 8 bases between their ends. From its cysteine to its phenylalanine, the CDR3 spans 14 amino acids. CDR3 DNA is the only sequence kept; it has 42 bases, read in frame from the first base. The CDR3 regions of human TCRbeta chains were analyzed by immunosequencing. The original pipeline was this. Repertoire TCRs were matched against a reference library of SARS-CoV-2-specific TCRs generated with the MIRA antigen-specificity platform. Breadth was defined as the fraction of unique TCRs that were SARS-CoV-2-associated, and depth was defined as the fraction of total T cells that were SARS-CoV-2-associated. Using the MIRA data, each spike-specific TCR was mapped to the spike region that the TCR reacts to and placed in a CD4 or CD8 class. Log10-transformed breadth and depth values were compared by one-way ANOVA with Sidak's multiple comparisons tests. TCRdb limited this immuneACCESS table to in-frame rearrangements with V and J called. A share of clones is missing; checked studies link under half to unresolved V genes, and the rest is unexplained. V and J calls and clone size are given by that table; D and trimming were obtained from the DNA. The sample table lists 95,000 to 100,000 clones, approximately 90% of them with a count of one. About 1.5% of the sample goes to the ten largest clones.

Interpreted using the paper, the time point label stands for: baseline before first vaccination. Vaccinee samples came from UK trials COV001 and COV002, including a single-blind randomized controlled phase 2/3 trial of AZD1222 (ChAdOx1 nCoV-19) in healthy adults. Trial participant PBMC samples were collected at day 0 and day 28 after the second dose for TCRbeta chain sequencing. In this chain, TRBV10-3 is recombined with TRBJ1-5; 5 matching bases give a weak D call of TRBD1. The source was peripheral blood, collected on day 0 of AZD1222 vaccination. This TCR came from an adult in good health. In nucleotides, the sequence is TGTGCCATCAGTGACGGACACGGCAATCAGCCCCAGCATTTT. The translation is CAISDGHGNQPQHF.